Below, 3 T cell receptor beta chains from the same sample are listed, as sequenced in a study of Ad26.COV2.S vaccination and SARS-CoV-2 variants. The treatment: approximately 18 received Ad26.COV2.S at low or high dose, single or two shots; a few received placebo; per-sample allocation not given. Specimens were obtained on day 63 following the first vaccine or placebo injection. The assay was immunoSEQ multiplex PCR, and TCRdb's table has in-frame clones only and misses some. This sample has about 350,000 clones, with about 88% found just once. The material was peripheral blood, obtained in a trial of Ad26.COV2.S vaccine versus placebo. The source of these receptors is a person between 18 and 59 years old who received the Ad26.COV2.S COVID-19 vaccine or a placebo.

CDR3 sequence reads: CASSTPTTKSSYNEQFF. CDR3 in DNA: TGTGCCAGCAGTACACCGACTACCAAGAGCTCCTACAATGAGCAGTTCTTC. The J gene is TRBJ2-1, the V gene TRBV28, with D maybe TRBD2 (5 bases). Trimming shortened V by 5 bases and J by 0 bases, and 17 bases separated the two germline ends. CDR3 length: 17 amino acids. Germline V gene data show CDR1 as MDHEN and CDR2 as SYDVKM.

The chain carries TRBV11-3 and TRBJ2-2, with D unresolved. Trimming took 3 bases from V and 6 from J, leaving 8 bases between them. Germline CDR1 SGHNT, CDR2 YENEEA. The CDR3 extends over 13 amino acids. For the CDR3, the DNA is TGTGCCAGCAGCTTTAGTTCTGCCGGGGAGCTGTTTTTT. It encodes CASSFSSAGELFF.

This rearrangement joins TRBV19 to TRBJ2-3; TRBD2 agrees at 7 bases. V lost 3 bases, J lost 2 bases, and 8 bases stayed unmatched. The CDR3 consists of 16 residues. Germline V CDR1 and CDR2: LNHDA, SQIVND (reference sequence). CDR3 region: CASSMERDYPTDTQYF. The CDR3 bases are TGTGCCAGTAGTATGGAGCGGGACTACCCCACAGATACGCAGTATTTT. The full variable domain, its missing parts supplied by reference TRBV19 and TRBJ2-3, is DGGITQSPKYLFRKEGQNVTLSCEQNLNHDAMYWYRQDPGQGLRLIYYSQIVNDFQKGDIAEGYSVSREKKESFPLTVTSAQKNPTAFYLCASSMERDYPTDTQYFGPGTRLTVL.